The rows below give T cell receptor beta chains drawn from one sample of a study of blood T cell repertoires in COVID-19. Produced via immunoSEQ multiplex PCR; TCRdb's table is partial and in-frame only. In the table there are about 170,000 clones, approximately 91% of which are singletons. The sequencing sample was made of peripheral blood. The receptors were gathered from a man between 18 and 35 years old with COVID-19, enrolled during active disease. CDR3s leave out the opening cysteine and the closing phenylalanine or tryptophan. The size field is filled for only some rows; it gives once, few, many or a size class.

j_call: TRBJ1-6; clone_size: -; v_call: TRBV11-2; cdr3_aa: ASSLSGSHNSPLH
j_call: TRBJ2-1; clone_size: -; v_call: TRBV19; cdr3_aa: ASSIGTGTGDEQF
j_call: TRBJ2-7; clone_size: few; v_call: TRBV28; cdr3_aa: ASSSHHRDRTYEQY
j_call: TRBJ2-3; clone_size: -; v_call: TRBV2; cdr3_aa: ASPSNSDTQY
j_call: TRBJ2-1; clone_size: -; v_call: TRBV15; cdr3_aa: ATSVGLAGGGWGYNEQF
j_call: TRBJ2-7; clone_size: -; v_call: TRBV28; cdr3_aa: ASSRGEQY
j_call: TRBJ1-2; clone_size: few; v_call: TRBV7-2; cdr3_aa: ASSLDLGTGLYGYT
j_call: TRBJ2-7; clone_size: -; v_call: TRBV13; cdr3_aa: ASSSGTDNRYRLYEQY
j_call: TRBJ1-1; clone_size: once; v_call: TRBV28; cdr3_aa: ASSRTGGNTEAF
j_call: TRBJ2-7; clone_size: -; v_call: TRBV3-1/TRBV3-2; cdr3_aa: ASSLTGVKDEQY
j_call: TRBJ1-3; clone_size: -; v_call: TRBV7-2; cdr3_aa: ASSLSHPRDSGNTIY
j_call: TRBJ1-2; clone_size: once; v_call: TRBV6-2/TRBV6-3; cdr3_aa: ASSGRQGRTGYGYT
j_call: TRBJ2-7; clone_size: -; v_call: TRBV5-1; cdr3_aa: ASRLAGYEQY
j_call: TRBJ1-1; clone_size: -; v_call: TRBV7-9; cdr3_aa: ASSPTNTEAF
j_call: TRBJ1-6; clone_size: once; v_call: TRBV6-5; cdr3_aa: ASLSGNSPLH
j_call: TRBJ1-1; clone_size: -; v_call: TRBV28; cdr3_aa: ASSLTGYTEAF
j_call: TRBJ2-2; clone_size: -; v_call: TRBV9; cdr3_aa: ASSVEGRGPRELF
j_call: TRBJ1-5; clone_size: -; v_call: TRBV19; cdr3_aa: ASTQDRDNQPQH
j_call: TRBJ2-7; clone_size: -; v_call: TRBV10-2; cdr3_aa: ASSIAGSGQEQY
j_call: TRBJ2-7; clone_size: few; v_call: TRBV27; cdr3_aa: ASSFSGSSYEQY
j_call: TRBJ2-4; clone_size: -; v_call: TRBV30; cdr3_aa: AWSVLSLAKNIQY
j_call: TRBJ2-7; clone_size: -; v_call: TRBV18; cdr3_aa: ASSIPGTGVYEQY
j_call: TRBJ1-2; clone_size: -; v_call: TRBV30; cdr3_aa: AWTWGPYGYT
j_call: TRBJ2-2; clone_size: -; v_call: TRBV14; cdr3_aa: ASSLWGGASTGELF
j_call: TRBJ2-7; clone_size: -; v_call: TRBV28; cdr3_aa: ASSSGTVGEQY
j_call: TRBJ1-1; clone_size: -; v_call: TRBV5-6; cdr3_aa: ASSSMLPGGGAF
j_call: TRBJ2-7; clone_size: -; v_call: TRBV27; cdr3_aa: ASRDRVHEQY
j_call: TRBJ2-7; clone_size: -; v_call: TRBV9; cdr3_aa: ASSGRDTSSYEQY